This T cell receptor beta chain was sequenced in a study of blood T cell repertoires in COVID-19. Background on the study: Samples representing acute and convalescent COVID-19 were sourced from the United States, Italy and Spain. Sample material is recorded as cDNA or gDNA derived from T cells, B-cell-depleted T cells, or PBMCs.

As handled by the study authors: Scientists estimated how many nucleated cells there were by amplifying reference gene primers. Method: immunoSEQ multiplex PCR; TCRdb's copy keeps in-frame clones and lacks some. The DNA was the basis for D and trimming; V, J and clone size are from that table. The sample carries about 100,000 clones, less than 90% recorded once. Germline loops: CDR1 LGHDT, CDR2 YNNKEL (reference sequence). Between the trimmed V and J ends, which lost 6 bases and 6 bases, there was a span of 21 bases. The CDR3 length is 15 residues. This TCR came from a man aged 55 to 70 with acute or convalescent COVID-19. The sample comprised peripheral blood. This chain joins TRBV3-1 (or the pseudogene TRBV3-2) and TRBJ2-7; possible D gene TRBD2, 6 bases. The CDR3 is CASRKEGAGLGEQYF. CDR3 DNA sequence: TGTGCCAGCAGGAAAGAAGGAGCGGGTCTGGGCGAGCAGTACTTC.